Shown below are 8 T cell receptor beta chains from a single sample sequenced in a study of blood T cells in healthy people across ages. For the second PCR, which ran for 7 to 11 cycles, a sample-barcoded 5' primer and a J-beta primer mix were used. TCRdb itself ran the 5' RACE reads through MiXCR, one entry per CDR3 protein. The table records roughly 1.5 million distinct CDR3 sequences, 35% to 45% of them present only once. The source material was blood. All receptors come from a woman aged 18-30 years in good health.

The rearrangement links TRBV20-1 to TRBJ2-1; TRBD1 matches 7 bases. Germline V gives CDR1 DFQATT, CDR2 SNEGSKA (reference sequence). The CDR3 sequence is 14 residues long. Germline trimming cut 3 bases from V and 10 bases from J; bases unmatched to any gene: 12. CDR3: CSARATGSWKEQFF. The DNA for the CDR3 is TGCAGTGCTAGGGCGACAGGGTCATGGAAGGAGCAGTTCTTC.

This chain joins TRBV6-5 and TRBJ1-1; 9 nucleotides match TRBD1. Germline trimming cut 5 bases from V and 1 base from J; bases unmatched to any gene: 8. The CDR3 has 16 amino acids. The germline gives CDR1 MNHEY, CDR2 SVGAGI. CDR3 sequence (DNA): TGTGCCAGCAGTCCACGACAGGGGGTGACGAACACTGAAGCTTTCTTT. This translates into CASSPRQGVTNTEAFF.

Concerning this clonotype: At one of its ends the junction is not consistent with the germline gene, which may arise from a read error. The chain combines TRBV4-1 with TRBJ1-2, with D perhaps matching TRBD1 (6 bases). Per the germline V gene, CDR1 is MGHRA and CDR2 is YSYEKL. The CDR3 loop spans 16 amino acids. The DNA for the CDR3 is TGCGCCAGCAGTCAAGAAATAGGGGACATACACTATGGCTACACCTTC. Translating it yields CASSQEIGDIHYGYTF.

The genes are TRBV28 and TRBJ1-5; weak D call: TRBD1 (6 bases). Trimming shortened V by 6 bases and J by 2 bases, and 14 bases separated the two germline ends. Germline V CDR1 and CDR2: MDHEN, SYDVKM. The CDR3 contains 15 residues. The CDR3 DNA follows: TGTGCCAGCAGACCAACAGGGTTGGGCAATCAGCCCCAGCATTTT. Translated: CASRPTGLGNQPQHF.

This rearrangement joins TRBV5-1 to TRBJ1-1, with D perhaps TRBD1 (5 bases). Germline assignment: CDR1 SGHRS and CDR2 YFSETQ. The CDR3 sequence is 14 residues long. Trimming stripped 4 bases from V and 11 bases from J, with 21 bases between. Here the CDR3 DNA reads TGCGCCAGCAGCCTAGACAGCCCTCCCTTTCGGGCTTTCTTT. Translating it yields CASSLDSPPFRAFF.

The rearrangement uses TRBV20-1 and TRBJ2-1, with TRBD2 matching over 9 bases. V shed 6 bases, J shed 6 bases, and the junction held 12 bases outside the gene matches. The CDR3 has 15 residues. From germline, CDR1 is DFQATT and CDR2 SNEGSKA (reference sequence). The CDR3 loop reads CSAPNVAGGFNEQFF. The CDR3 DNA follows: TGCAGTGCCCCGAATGTCGCGGGGGGGTTCAATGAGCAGTTCTTC.

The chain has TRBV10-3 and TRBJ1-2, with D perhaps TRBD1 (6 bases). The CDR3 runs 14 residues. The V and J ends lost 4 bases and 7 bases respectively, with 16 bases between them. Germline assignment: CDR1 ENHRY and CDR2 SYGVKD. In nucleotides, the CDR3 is TGTGCCATCAGTGGCGAGGGGGGCTTGGGTGGCTACACCTTC. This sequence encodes CAISGEGGLGGYTF.

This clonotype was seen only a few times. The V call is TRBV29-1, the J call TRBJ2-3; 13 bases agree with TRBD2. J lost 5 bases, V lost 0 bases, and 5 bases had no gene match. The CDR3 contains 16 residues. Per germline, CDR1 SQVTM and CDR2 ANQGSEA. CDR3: CSVEDLTSGGVDTQYF. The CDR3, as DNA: TGCAGCGTTGAAGATTTAACTAGCGGGGGGGTAGATACGCAGTATTTT.